Below are 16 T cell receptor beta chains sequenced from a single sample in a study of T cells in Graves' hyperthyroidism and ophthalmopathy (dated by TCRdb to the late 2010s). Libraries were constructed by multiplex PCR. The sequencer was an Illumina HiSeq 2000. TCR beta CDR3 regions were amplified from RNA transcripts. For the first round of RT-PCR on the TCR CDR3, the HTBI primer set was used together with the Qiagen OneStep RT-PCR kit. Clones were called with MiXCR by TCRdb after fastp trimmed the public reads at Q25, and only in-frame beta chains were retained. Rows merge per CDR3 protein into single entries with the most common DNA and genes. For this sample there are some 270,000 distinct CDR3 sequences; roughly an eighth appear just once. The ten largest clones represent roughly 8.2% of the sample. Sequenced input: blood. The receptor set was obtained from a woman in her thirties or forties with Graves' hyperthyroidism.

This clonotype was counted many times. The CDR3 protein is CASSLDTGKNTEAFF. The CDR3 DNA reads as TGCGCCAGCAGCTTGGATACGGGCAAGAACACTGAAGCTTTCTTT. V and J are TRBV5-1 and TRBJ1-1; D unresolved. This CDR3 is built from 15 residues. V lost 0 bases to trimming and J lost 1 base, with 10 bases between them. CDR1 and CDR2 (germline): SGHRS, YFSETQ.

This clonotype was observed at least ten times. The V and J genes are TRBV7-9 and TRBJ2-7, with 8 bases matching TRBD2. V trimming: 6 bases; J trimming: 2 bases; junction bases outside the gene matches: 9. CDR1 is SEHNR and CDR2 is FQNEAQ in the germline V gene (reference sequence). The CDR3 has 15 residues. This chain's CDR3 is CASRVYSGNPYEQYF. The DNA for the CDR3 is TGTGCCAGCAGGGTGTATAGCGGGAACCCCTACGAGCAGTACTTC.

The chain combines TRBV10-3 with TRBJ1-1; D is uncertain. CDR1 ENHRY and CDR2 SYGVKD come from the germline V gene. The V end lost 11 bases, the J end lost 1 base, and 8 bases lay between the germline ends. The CDR3 extends over 11 amino acids. The CDR3 loop reads CACIGNTEAFF. The CDR3 nucleotides read TGTGCCTGTATAGGGAACACTGAAGCTTTCTTT.

The chain carries TRBV7-9 and TRBJ1-5; no firm D call. Per germline, CDR1 SEHNR and CDR2 FQNEAQ (reference sequence). Trimming cost V 1 base and J 4 bases, with 8 bases left between them. This CDR3 is 14 amino acids long. The CDR3 region has the DNA TGTGCCAGCAGCTTAGACAGCCCTAATCAGCCCCAGCATTTT. It yields the protein CASSLDSPNQPQHF.

The chain carries TRBV20-1 and TRBJ2-5; a weak D match, TRBD1 (5 bases). Trimming removed 2 bases from V and 4 bases from J, with 5 bases in between. The V gene's germline CDR1 is DFQATT and CDR2 SNEGSKA (reference sequence). The CDR3 runs 11 residues. The CDR3 DNA follows: TGCAGTGCTAGACAGGGAGAGACCCAGTACTTC. Its translation: CSARQGETQYF.

This clonotype was seen only a few times. This rearrangement joins TRBV29-1 to TRBJ2-1; perhaps TRBD1 as D (6 bases). Germline loops: CDR1 SQVTM, CDR2 ANQGSEA. Between the trimmed V and J ends, which lost 2 bases and 5 bases, there was a span of 16 bases. The CDR3 extends over 15 amino acids. Here the CDR3 reads CSVENDRPGHNEQFF. In nucleotides, the CDR3 is TGCAGCGTTGAAAATGACAGGCCGGGCCACAATGAGCAGTTCTTC.

This clonotype was counted only a few times. This chain connects TRBV7-9 to TRBJ1-3; D is unclear. Trimming shortened V by 1 base and J by 0 bases, and 4 bases separated the two germline ends. The length of the CDR3 is 14 residues. Per the germline V gene, CDR1 is SEHNR and CDR2 is FQNEAQ (reference sequence). The CDR3 bases are TGTGCCAGCAGCTTAGTGGTCTCTGGAAACACCATATATTTT. It codes for CASSLVVSGNTIYF.

This clonotype was recorded many times. The gene calls are TRBV7-2 and TRBJ2-5; TRBD2 matches at 7 bases. The CDR3 totals 14 residues. V was pared by 5 bases and J by 7 bases, with 10 bases of the junction left unmatched. Germline V gene data show CDR1 as SGHTA and CDR2 as FQGNSA. The CDR3 protein is CASSAGPPGGTQYF. The CDR3, as DNA: TGTGCCAGCAGCGCGGGCCCACCGGGAGGGACCCAGTACTTC.

The genes are TRBV18 and TRBJ1-1; D gene unclear. Germline-derived CDR1 and CDR2 are KGHSH and LQKENI. V lost 1 base, J lost 2 bases, and 11 bases lay in between. The CDR3 is made up of 15 amino acids. CDR3 residues: CASSPQLGENTEAFF. CDR3 nucleotides: TGTGCCAGCTCACCACAACTTGGGGAAAACACTGAAGCTTTCTTT. The full variable domain, rest sourced from reference TRBV18 and TRBJ1-1, is NAGVMQNPRHLVRRRGQEARLRCSPMKGHSHVYWYRQLPEEGLKFMVYLQKENIIDESGMPKERFSAEFPKEGPSILRIQQVVRGDSAAYFCASSPQLGENTEAFFGQGTRLTVV.

This clonotype occurred a few times. The chain is built from TRBV6-1 and TRBJ2-5; TRBD1 matches at 7 bases. Trimming cost V 7 bases and J 3 bases; bases outside gene matches: 5. Per the germline V gene, CDR1 is MNHNS and CDR2 is SASEGT. The CDR3 is 13 residues long. The CDR3 loop is CASNDRVEETQYF. CDR3 DNA: TGTGCCAGCAACGACAGGGTCGAAGAGACCCAGTACTTC.

This clonotype has a count of ten or more. J is TRBJ2-1 and V is TRBV20-1; 10 bases line up with TRBD2. CDR3 length equals 14 residues. Germline V CDR1 and CDR2: DFQATT, SNEGSKA (reference sequence). V lost 6 bases to trimming and J lost 7 bases; unmatched junction nucleotides: 9. CDR3 nucleotide sequence: TGCAGTGCGTTACCGGGACTAGCGTCGAATGAGCAGTTCTTC. Translation: CSALPGLASNEQFF.

Ten or more counts support this clonotype. This chain connects TRBV29-1 to TRBJ1-4; no clear D gene. V was pared by 4 bases and J by 0 bases, with 9 bases between. Per germline, CDR1 SQVTM and CDR2 ANQGSEA. This CDR3 spans 14 amino acids. The CDR3 DNA reads TGCAGCGTTGCTGGCTCTGCAACTAATGAAAAACTGTTTTTT. It translates to CSVAGSATNEKLFF. The whole variable domain, remainder taken from reference TRBV29-1 and TRBJ1-4, is SAVISQKPSRDICQRGTSLTIQCQVDSQVTMMFWYRQQPGQSLTLIATANQGSEATYESGFVIDKFPISRPNLTFSTLTVSNMSPEDSSIYLCSVAGSATNEKLFFGSGTQLSVL.

The gene calls are TRBV11-2 and TRBJ2-1; 10 nucleotides align to TRBD2. V shed 3 bases, J shed 14 bases, and the junction held 19 bases outside the gene matches. This CDR3 spans 17 amino acids. CDR1 and CDR2 (germline): SGHAT, FQNNGV. This CDR3 is CASSFRLAGDVDGREFF. Written as DNA, the CDR3 is TGTGCCAGCAGCTTTCGGCTAGCGGGAGACGTTGACGGCCGGGAGTTCTTC.

This clonotype was recorded a few times. The chain links TRBV30 to TRBJ1-4; no firm D call. Trimming shortened V by 8 bases and J by 6 bases, and 13 bases separated the two germline ends. This CDR3 is 12 amino acids long. Per germline, CDR1 GTSNPN and CDR2 SVGIG (reference sequence). CDR3 loop: CASSGPDEKLFF. The CDR3 bases are TGTGCCAGTTCCGGACCGGATGAAAAACTGTTTTTT. Looking up the rest from reference TRBV30 and TRBJ1-4 gives the full variable domain: SQTIHQWPATLVQPVGSPLSLECTVEGTSNPNLYWYRQAAGRGLQLLFYSVGIGQISSEVPQNLSASRPQDRQFILSSKKLLLSDSGFYLCASSGPDEKLFFGSGTQLSVL.

This clonotype was counted only a few times. The rearrangement links TRBV6-1 to TRBJ1-5; TRBD1 matches at 8 bases. J was trimmed by 7 bases and V by 8 bases; bases with no gene match: 7. Germline values: CDR1 MNHNS, CDR2 SASEGT. This CDR3 region has 13 residues. Written as DNA, the CDR3 is TGTGCCAGCTCGACAGGGGAAGGCCAGCCCCAGCATTTT. Translating gives CASSTGEGQPQHF.

This clonotype has more than one count but fewer than ten. The chain combines TRBV12-3 or TRBV12-4 with TRBJ1-2, with D possibly TRBD1 on 6 matching bases. The CDR3 length is 12 residues. V shed 4 bases and J shed 7 bases, with 10 bases lying between them. The CDR3 DNA follows: TGTGCCAGCAGTTGGGGGGCTGGTGGCTACACCTTC. Encoded protein: CASSWGAGGYTF.